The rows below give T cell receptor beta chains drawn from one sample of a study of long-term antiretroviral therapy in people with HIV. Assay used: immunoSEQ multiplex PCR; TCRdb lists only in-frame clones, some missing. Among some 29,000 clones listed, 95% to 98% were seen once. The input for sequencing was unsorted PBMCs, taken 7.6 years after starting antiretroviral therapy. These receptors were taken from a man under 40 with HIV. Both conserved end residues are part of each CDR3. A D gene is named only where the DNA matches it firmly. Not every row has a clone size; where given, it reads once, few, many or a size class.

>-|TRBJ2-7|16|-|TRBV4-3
CASSHYPGVNPYEQYF
TGCGCCAGCAGCCACTATCCAGGGGTCAACCCCTACGAGCAGTACTTC
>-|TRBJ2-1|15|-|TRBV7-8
CASSPTGLSYNEQFF
TGTGCCAGCAGCCCGACGGGCTTATCCTACAATGAGCAGTTCTTC
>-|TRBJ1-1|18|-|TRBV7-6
CASSPMPRQENLNTEAFF
TGTGCCAGCAGCCCGATGCCAAGACAGGAAAATTTGAACACTGAAGCTTTCTTT
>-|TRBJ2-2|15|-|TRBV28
CASSLQASSTGELFF
TGTGCCAGCAGTTTGCAAGCTAGCTCCACCGGGGAGCTGTTTTTT
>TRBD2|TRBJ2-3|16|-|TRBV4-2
CASSQDERGGTDTQYF
TGTGCCAGCAGCCAAGACGAGCGGGGGGGGACAGATACGCAGTATTTT
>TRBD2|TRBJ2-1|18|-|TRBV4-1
CASSQSYILAGFDNEQFF
TGCGCCAGCAGCCAGAGCTATATACTAGCGGGTTTCGACAATGAGCAGTTCTTC
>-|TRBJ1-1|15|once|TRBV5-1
CASSPTVVVSTEAFF
TGCGCCAGCAGTCCAACGGTCGTCGTGAGCACTGAAGCTTTCTTT
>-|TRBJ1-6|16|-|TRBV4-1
CASSQGGDSYNSPLHF
TGCGCCAGCAGCCAAGGCGGGGACTCCTATAATTCACCCCTCCACTTT
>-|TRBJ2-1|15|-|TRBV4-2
CATSPGAPSYNEQFF
TGTGCCACCTCCCCGGGGGCCCCCTCCTACAATGAGCAGTTCTTC
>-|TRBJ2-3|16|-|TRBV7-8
CASSLGGPRKLDTQYF
TGTGCCAGCAGCTTAGGAGGACCAAGGAAATTAGATACGCAGTATTTT
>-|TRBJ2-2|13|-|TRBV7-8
CASSHTGSGELFF
TGTGCCAGCAGCCATACAGGGTCCGGGGAGCTGTTTTTT
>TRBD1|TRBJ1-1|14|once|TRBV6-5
CASRKPTGLHEAFF
TGTGCCAGCAGGAAACCGACAGGGCTCCATGAAGCTTTCTTT
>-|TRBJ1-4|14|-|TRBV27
CASNGPLTNEKLFF
TGTGCCAGCAACGGTCCCTTAACTAATGAAAAACTGTTTTTT
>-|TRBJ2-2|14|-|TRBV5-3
CARRWVPNTGELFF
TGTGCCAGAAGATGGGTGCCGAACACCGGGGAGCTGTTTTTT
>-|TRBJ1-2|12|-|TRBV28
CASAYATEGATF
TGTGCCAGCGCATATGCGACGGAGGGTGCCACCTTC
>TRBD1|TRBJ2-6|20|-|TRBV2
CASSEDGRGRPYSGANVLTF
TGTGCCAGCAGTGAGGACGGCAGGGGGCGTCCTTACTCTGGGGCCAACGTCCTGACTTTC
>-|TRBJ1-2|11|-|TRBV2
CASSDNYGYTF
TGTGCCAGCAGCGACAACTATGGCTACACCTTC
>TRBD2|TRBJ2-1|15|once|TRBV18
CASSPTSGIYNEQFF
TGTGCCAGCTCACCAACTAGCGGAATCTACAATGAGCAGTTCTTC
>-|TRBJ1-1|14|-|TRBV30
CAWSRAGAGTEAFF
TGTGCCTGGAGTCGGGCAGGGGCCGGGACTGAAGCTTTCTTT
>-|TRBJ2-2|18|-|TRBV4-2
CASSQDGGGRGYTGELFF
TGTGCCAGCAGCCAAGATGGGGGAGGTAGGGGATACACCGGGGAGCTGTTTTTT
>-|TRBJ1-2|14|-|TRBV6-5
CASRAPGGGGAYTF
TGTGCCAGCAGAGCCCCCGGAGGGGGAGGTGCCTACACCTTC
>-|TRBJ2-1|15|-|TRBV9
CASSVAGGVYNEQFF
TGTGCCAGCAGCGTAGCGGGGGGCGTGTACAATGAGCAGTTCTTC
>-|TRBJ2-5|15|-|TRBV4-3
CASSQDRSSVETQYF
TGCGCCAGCAGCCAAGATAGGAGTAGCGTAGAGACCCAGTACTTC
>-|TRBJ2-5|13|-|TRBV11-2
CASGPWEEETQYF
TGTGCCAGCGGCCCCTGGGAGGAAGAGACCCAGTACTTC
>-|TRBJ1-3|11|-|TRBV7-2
CASSLAHTIYF
TGTGCCAGCAGCTTAGCTCACACCATATATTTT
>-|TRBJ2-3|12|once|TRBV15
CATSRDEDTQYF
TGTGCCACCAGCAGAGATGAGGATACGCAGTATTTT
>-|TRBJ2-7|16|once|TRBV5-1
CASSLEAGPLSDEQYF
TGCGCCAGCAGCTTGGAGGCCGGGCCGCTAAGCGACGAGCAGTACTTC
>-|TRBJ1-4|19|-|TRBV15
CATSRDRFRKWSGEEKLFF
TGTGCCACCAGCAGAGATCGCTTCCGGAAGTGGAGCGGGGAGGAAAAACTGTTTTTT
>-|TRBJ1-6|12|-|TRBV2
CATRFTNSPLHF
TGTGCCACCCGCTTCACTAATTCACCCCTCCACTTT
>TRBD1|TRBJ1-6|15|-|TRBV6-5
CASRPTQGAGSPLHF
TGTGCCAGCAGACCTACACAGGGGGCCGGTTCACCCCTCCACTTT
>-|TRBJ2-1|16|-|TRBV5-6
CASSLGVSPVYNEQFF
TGTGCCAGCAGCTTGGGGGTCAGCCCTGTCTACAATGAGCAGTTCTTC
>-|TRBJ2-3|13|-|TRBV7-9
CASSRNIRDTQYF
TGTGCCAGCAGCCGCAACATAAGAGATACGCAGTATTTT
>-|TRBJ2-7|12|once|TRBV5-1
CASSLRAYEQYF
TGCGCCAGCAGCTTACGTGCATACGAGCAGTACTTC
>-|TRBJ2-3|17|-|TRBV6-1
CASSERRGQYFGDTQYF
TGTGCCAGCAGTGAACGTCGTGGACAGTACTTCGGAGATACGCAGTATTTT
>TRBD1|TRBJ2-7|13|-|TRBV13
CASSPETGGEQYF
TGTGCCAGCAGTCCCGAAACAGGGGGCGAGCAGTACTTC
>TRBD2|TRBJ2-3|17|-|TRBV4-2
CASSQRVAGDLTDTQYF
TGTGCCAGCAGCCAAAGGGTAGCGGGGGACCTCACAGATACGCAGTATTTT
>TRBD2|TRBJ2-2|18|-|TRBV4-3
CASSQERWTRSNTGELFF
TGCGCCAGCAGCCAAGAGCGATGGACTAGATCGAACACCGGGGAGCTGTTTTTT
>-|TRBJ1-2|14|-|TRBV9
CASSVQGLAYGYTF
TGTGCCAGCAGCGTACAGGGCTTGGCCTATGGCTACACCTTC
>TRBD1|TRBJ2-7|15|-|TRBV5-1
CASSLVRTGDYEQYF
TGCGCCAGCAGCTTGGTTCGGACAGGAGACTACGAGCAGTACTTC
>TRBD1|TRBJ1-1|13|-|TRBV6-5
CASKGTGDTEAFF
TGTGCCAGCAAAGGGACAGGGGATACTGAAGCTTTCTTT
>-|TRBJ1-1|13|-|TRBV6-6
CASSYSFGDGAIF
-
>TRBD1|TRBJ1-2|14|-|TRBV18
CASSQQGAGYGYTF
TGTGCCAGCTCACAACAGGGGGCTGGTTATGGCTACACCTTC
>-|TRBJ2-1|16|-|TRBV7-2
CASSRVTGILNNEQFF
TGTGCCAGCAGCAGAGTTACCGGGATCCTAAACAATGAGCAGTTCTTC
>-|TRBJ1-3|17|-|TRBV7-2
CASSQRTALSSGNTIYF
TGTGCCAGCAGCCAAAGGACAGCCCTGAGCTCTGGAAACACCATATATTTT
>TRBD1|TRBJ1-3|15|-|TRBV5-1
CASSWGTGSGNTIYF
TGCGCCAGCAGCTGGGGGACAGGCTCTGGAAACACCATATATTTT
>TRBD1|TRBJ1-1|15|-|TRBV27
CASSFQGTGYTEAFF
TGTGCCAGCAGTTTTCAGGGGACAGGTTACACTGAAGCTTTCTTT
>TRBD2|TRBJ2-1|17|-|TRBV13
CASSYLKTSGPGNEQFF
TGTGCCAGCAGCTACCTAAAGACTAGCGGCCCGGGAAATGAGCAGTTCTTC